This record looks at one T cell receptor beta chain sequence and its context. RNA was isolated and reverse transcribed to cDNA, the sequencing template. Only in-frame clones appear in the TCRdb table, and some are missing; sequencing was by immunoSEQ multiplex PCR. The sample includes 100,000 or so clones, roughly 60% seen only once; the top ten take 16%. CDR1 PRHDT and CDR2 FYEKMQ come from the germline V gene (reference sequence). The germline V and J ends were trimmed by 5 bases and 0 bases, with 16 bases remaining between them. This CDR3 has 17 residues. This sample stems from a study of CD8+ T cells in alopecia areata. Treatment defined: oral pan-JAK inhibitor, 5-10 mg twice daily.

Specimen: CD8+ T cells sorted from blood, collected at roughly week 55, from a patient treated with tofacitinib. This chain connects TRBV13 to TRBJ2-2, with D perhaps assigned TRBD1 or TRBD2 (6 bases each). This TCR was recovered from a human donor with alopecia areata. The CDR3 DNA is TGTGCCAGCAGCACCCAACAGGGAGGCACGAACACCGGGGAGCTGTTTTTT. This sequence encodes CASSTQQGGTNTGELFF.